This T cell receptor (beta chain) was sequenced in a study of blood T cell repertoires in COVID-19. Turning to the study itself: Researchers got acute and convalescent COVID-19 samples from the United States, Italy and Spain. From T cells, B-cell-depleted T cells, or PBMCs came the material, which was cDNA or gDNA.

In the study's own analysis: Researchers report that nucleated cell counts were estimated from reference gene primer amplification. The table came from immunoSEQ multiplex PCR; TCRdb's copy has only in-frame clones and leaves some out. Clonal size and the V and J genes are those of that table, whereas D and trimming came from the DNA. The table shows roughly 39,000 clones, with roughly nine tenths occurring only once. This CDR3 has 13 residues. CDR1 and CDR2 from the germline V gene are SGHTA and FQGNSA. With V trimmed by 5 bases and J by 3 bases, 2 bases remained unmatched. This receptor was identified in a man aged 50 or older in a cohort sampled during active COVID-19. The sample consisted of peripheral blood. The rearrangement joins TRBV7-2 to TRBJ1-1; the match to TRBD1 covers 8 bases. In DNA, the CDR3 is TGTGCCAGCAGCCCACAGGGGGACACTGAAGCTTTCTTT. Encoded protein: CASSPQGDTEAFF.